This passage covers 14 T cell receptor beta chains from one sample sequenced in a study of shared clonotypes between healthy human individuals. Repertoires were generated with immunoSEQ multiplex PCR, while TCRdb's copy carries only in-frame clones and drops some. In the table there are some 1.5 million clones, nearly 99% of which are singletons. Sequenced material: naive CD4+ T cells sorted from blood. Subset in this sample: CD45RA+ positively selected. The receptors derive from a man between 25 and 39 years old in good health.

This chain joins TRBV2 and TRBJ2-7; the match to TRBD2 covers 14 bases. The V gene's germline CDR1 is SNHLY and CDR2 FYNNEI. The CDR3 has 16 residues. Trimming at V came to 6 bases and at J to 0 bases, leaving 4 bases not matched to a gene. CDR3 DNA: TGTGCCAGCAGCGCGGGACTAGCGGGAGCCTCCTACGAGCAGTACTTC. Its protein is CASSAGLAGASYEQYF.

The V and J genes are TRBV5-5 and TRBJ1-4, with a tentative D call TRBD1 (5 bases). CDR3 size: 14 residues. From germline, CDR1 is SGHKS and CDR2 YYEKEE (reference sequence). Trimming cost V 0 bases and J 8 bases, with 11 bases left between them. CDR3 region: CASSLAWDAEKLFF. The DNA of the CDR3 is TGTGCCAGCAGCTTGGCCTGGGACGCAGAAAAACTGTTTTTT.

CDR3 bases: TGCGCCAGCAGCCAATCGTCACAGGGGCAAGAGACCCAGTACTTC. As protein: CASSQSSQGQETQYF. The chain employs TRBV4-3 and TRBJ2-5, with 7 nucleotides matching TRBD1. CDR3 size: 15 residues. Germline loops: CDR1 LGHNA, CDR2 YSLEER. The V and J ends lost 2 bases and 2 bases, in that order; junction bases with no gene match: 5.

The chain employs TRBV29-1 and TRBJ1-2, with D perhaps matching TRBD1 (5 bases). Trimming pared 2 bases from V and 4 bases from J, leaving 14 bases between. The CDR3 runs to 14 residues. In germline, CDR1 is SQVTM, CDR2 ANQGSEA. The CDR3 protein is CSVESPGKTYGYTF. The CDR3 DNA follows: TGCAGCGTTGAATCCCCAGGGAAGACCTATGGCTACACCTTC. Drawing the rest from reference TRBV29-1 and TRBJ1-2, the complete variable domain is SAVISQKPSRDICQRGTSLTIQCQVDSQVTMMFWYRQQPGQSLTLIATANQGSEATYESGFVIDKFPISRPNLTFSTLTVSNMSPEDSSIYLCSVESPGKTYGYTFGSGTRLTVV.

The J gene is TRBJ2-3, the V gene TRBV28, with D possibly TRBD2 on 6 matching bases. CDR3 size: 16 residues. V was clipped by 3 bases and J by 1 base, with 14 bases between them. Per germline, CDR1 MDHEN and CDR2 SYDVKM. The CDR3 nucleotides read TGTGCCAGCAGTTTTCCAGGGAGGCTTGGCACAGATACGCAGTATTTT. Encoded protein: CASSFPGRLGTDTQYF. Supplemented by reference TRBV28 and TRBJ2-3, the full variable domain reads DVKVTQSSRYLVKRTGEKVFLECVQDMDHENMFWYRQDPGLGLRLIYFSYDVKMKEKGDIPEGYSVSREKKERFSLILESASTNQTSMYLCASSFPGRLGTDTQYFGPGTRLTVL.

Here the CDR3 reads CASSRTGNYGYTF. DNA for the CDR3: TGTGCCAGCAGCCGGACAGGGAACTATGGCTACACCTTC. This chain links TRBV14 with TRBJ1-2; 8 nucleotides agree with TRBD1. The germline gives CDR1 SGHDN, CDR2 FVKESK. The CDR3 contains 13 residues. The V segment lost 4 bases and the J segment 2 bases; nucleotides outside the gene matches: 0.

The genes are TRBV29-1 and TRBJ2-3; D is perhaps TRBD2 (5 bases). Germline values: CDR1 SQVTM, CDR2 ANQGSEA. This CDR3 region has 15 residues. Trimming stripped 0 bases from V and 4 bases from J, with 14 bases between. CDR3 in DNA: TGCAGCGTTGAAGATCGTGCGGGTGGTCCAGATACGCAGTATTTT. As protein: CSVEDRAGGPDTQYF.

The rearrangement uses TRBV6-1 and TRBJ1-2; D perhaps matches TRBD1 (5 bases). Looked up from germline, CDR1 is MNHNS and CDR2 is SASEGT. Trimming stripped 3 bases from V and 7 bases from J, with 15 bases between. The length of the CDR3 is 14 residues. The CDR3 here is CASSEGRARGGYTF. DNA of the CDR3: TGTGCCAGCAGTGAGGGCAGGGCGAGGGGTGGCTACACCTTC.

The chain uses TRBV7-2 and TRBJ2-5, with unresolved D. The CDR3 is made up of 13 amino acids. Germline lookup yields CDR1 SGHTA and CDR2 FQGNSA. The V end was cut by 5 bases, the J end by 7 bases, with 14 bases between. CDR3 residues: CASSPDPLGTQYF. The DNA of the CDR3 is TGTGCCAGCAGCCCGGACCCCCTTGGGACCCAGTACTTC.

The chain is built from TRBV7-2 and TRBJ1-5, with a tentative D call TRBD1 (6 bases). Trimming removed 5 bases from V and 6 bases from J, with 11 bases in between. CDR3 length: 13 residues. Germline V gives CDR1 SGHTA, CDR2 FQGNSA. The DNA of the CDR3 is TGTGCCAGCAGCCGGTTCAGGGGTCAGCCCCAGCATTTT. Amino acids: CASSRFRGQPQHF.

V and J are TRBV18 and TRBJ1-4, with D possibly TRBD1 on 6 matching bases. Germline CDR1 is KGHSH and CDR2 is LQKENI. Trimming stripped 5 bases from V and 4 bases from J, with 11 bases between. This CDR3 has 14 amino acids. The CDR3: CASSVDRYNEKLFF. DNA for the CDR3: TGTGCCAGCTCAGTGGACAGATATAATGAAAAACTGTTTTTT.

This chain connects TRBV28 to TRBJ1-1; D perhaps matches TRBD1 (6 bases). The V end lost 5 bases, the J end lost 3 bases, and 16 bases lay between the germline ends. In germline, CDR1 is MDHEN, CDR2 SYDVKM. The CDR3 runs 15 residues. CDR3 sequence reads: CASSPQQGRYTEAFF. In DNA form, the CDR3 reads TGTGCCAGCAGTCCCCAACAGGGTAGGTACACTGAAGCTTTCTTT.

The chain employs TRBV5-1 and TRBJ2-3; 9 bases map to TRBD1. This CDR3 region has 16 residues. The V gene end was trimmed by 1 base and the J gene end by 4 bases; junction bases not matched to a gene: 7. CDR1 is SGHRS, CDR2 YFSETQ, per germline. The CDR3 DNA follows: TGCGCCAGCAGCTTGATGACAGGGGGATCGGCAGATACGCAGTATTTT. This gives the protein CASSLMTGGSADTQYF.

The CDR3 DNA reads as TGCGCCAGCAGCCTAAACGGGGCTAGCGGGGCCTACGAGCAGTACTTC. Residues: CASSLNGASGAYEQYF. V gene TRBV4-3 combines with J gene TRBJ2-7; 9 nucleotides agree with TRBD2. The V and J ends lost 4 bases and 2 bases, in that order; junction bases with no gene match: 9. Germline V gene data show CDR1 as LGHNA and CDR2 as YSLEER. This CDR3 has 16 amino acids.